The rows below give T cell receptor beta chains drawn from one sample of a study of cytomegalovirus exposure and HLA in healthy donors. Sequencing used immunoSEQ multiplex PCR; TCRdb keeps in-frame clones, though not all of them. The sample carries roughly 140,000 clones, 72% recorded once. The source material was PBMCs. The receptors here all came from a man between 40 and 49 years old in good health and CMV-seronegative. CDR3s include the opening cysteine and the closing phenylalanine or tryptophan. A D gene is named only where the DNA matches it firmly. A row's size may be missing; if present it is once, few, many or a size class.

>NA|few|TRBV7-8|TRBJ1-4
CASSLGTAAEKLFF
TGTGCCAGCAGCTTAGGGACAGCGGCGGAAAAACTGTTTTTT
>NA|NA|TRBV6-5|TRBJ2-2
CASSQQGPNTGELFF
TGTGCCAGCAGTCAACAGGGTCCGAACACCGGGGAGCTGTTTTTT
>NA|few|TRBV5-1|TRBJ2-7
CASSGSRDSPSYEQYF
TGCGCCAGCAGCGGATCCAGGGATAGCCCCTCCTACGAGCAGTACTTC
>NA|NA|TRBV28|TRBJ1-4
CASSGGWEEKLFF
TGTGCCAGCAGTGGGGGGTGGGAAGAAAAACTGTTTTTT
>TRBD1|NA|TRBV18|TRBJ1-4
CASSLQGAGEKLFF
TGTGCCAGCTCTCTACAGGGGGCTGGGGAAAAACTGTTTTTT
>NA|NA|TRBV30|TRBJ1-1
CAWSVTGRGTEAFF
TGTGCCTGGAGTGTAACGGGAAGGGGGACTGAAGCTTTCTTT
>TRBD2|NA|TRBV5-1|TRBJ2-1
CASGTTSGGVEQFF
TGCGCCAGCGGAACGACTAGCGGGGGCGTTGAGCAGTTCTTC
>NA|NA|TRBV27|TRBJ1-1
CASSFRGTPEAFF
TGTGCCAGCAGTTTCAGAGGGACACCTGAAGCTTTCTTT
>NA|few|TRBV7-2|TRBJ2-3
CASSPTTYTDTQYF
TGTGCCAGCAGCCCGACTACCTACACAGATACGCAGTATTTT
>NA|NA|TRBV19|TRBJ2-7
CASTSRPGEQYF
TGTGCCAGTACTAGCAGACCCGGGGAGCAGTACTTC
>NA|NA|TRBV5-4|TRBJ2-7
CASTAGSDEQYF
TGTGCCAGCACGGCGGGGTCCGACGAGCAGTACTTC
>TRBD2|NA|TRBV28|TRBJ2-7
CASRGTSGPYEQYF
TGTGCCAGCAGGGGGACTAGCGGTCCCTACGAGCAGTACTTC
>NA|NA|TRBV5-1|TRBJ1-2
CASSPGVAGAGYTF
TGCGCCAGCAGCCCGGGCGTAGCGGGGGCTGGCTACACCTTC
>NA|once|TRBV5-6|TRBJ2-1
CASSMNGFSYNEQFF
TGTGCCAGCAGCATGAACGGGTTCTCCTACAATGAGCAGTTCTTC
>NA|NA|TRBV11-2|TRBJ2-7
CASSPVGVGEQYF
TGTGCCAGCAGCCCCGTAGGAGTTGGGGAGCAGTACTTC